Listed here is a single TCR beta chain. The same CDR3 can be traced to other DNA sequences in this sample. This sample is drawn from a study of Siglec-9 on CD8 T cells in melanoma. Germline V gives CDR1 MRHNA, CDR2 SNTAGT. CDR3 size: 16 residues. V was shortened by 2 bases and J by 3 bases, with 11 bases between the two germline ends. TCRdb's table, derived via immunoSEQ multiplex PCR, lists solely in-frame clones and lacks some. The sample includes 30,000 to 45,000 clones, more than 65% of them seen just once. This chain connects TRBV6-4 to TRBJ2-6; D gene ambiguous. The sample taken for sequencing was Siglec-9- CD8+ T cells sorted from blood. The clonotype originates from a human donor in good health. This CDR3 is CASSDREGFGANVLTF. The CDR3 DNA reads TGTGCCAGCAGTGACAGGGAAGGTTTTGGGGCCAACGTCCTGACTTTC.